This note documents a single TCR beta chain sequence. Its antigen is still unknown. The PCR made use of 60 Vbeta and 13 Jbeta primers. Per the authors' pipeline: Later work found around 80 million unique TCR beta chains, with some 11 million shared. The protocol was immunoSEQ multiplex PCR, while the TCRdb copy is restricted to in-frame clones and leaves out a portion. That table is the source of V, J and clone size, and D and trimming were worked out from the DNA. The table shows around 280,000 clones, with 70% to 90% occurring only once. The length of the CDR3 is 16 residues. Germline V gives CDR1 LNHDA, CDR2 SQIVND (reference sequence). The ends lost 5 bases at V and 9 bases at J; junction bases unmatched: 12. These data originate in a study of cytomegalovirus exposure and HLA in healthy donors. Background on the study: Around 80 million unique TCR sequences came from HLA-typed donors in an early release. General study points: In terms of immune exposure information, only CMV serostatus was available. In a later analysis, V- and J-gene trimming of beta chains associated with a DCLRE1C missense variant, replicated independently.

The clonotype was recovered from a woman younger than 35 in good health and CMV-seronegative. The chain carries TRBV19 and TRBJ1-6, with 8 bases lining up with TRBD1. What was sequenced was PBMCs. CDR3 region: CASSAPGTGYGSPLHF. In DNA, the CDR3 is TGTGCCAGTAGTGCCCCCGGGACAGGCTACGGTTCACCCCTCCACTTT. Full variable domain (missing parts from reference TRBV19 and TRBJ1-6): DGGITQSPKYLFRKEGQNVTLSCEQNLNHDAMYWYRQDPGQGLRLIYYSQIVNDFQKGDIAEGYSVSREKKESFPLTVTSAQKNPTAFYLCASSAPGTGYGSPLHFGNGTRLTVT.